A selection of T cell receptor beta chains follows, all from one sample in a study of cytomegalovirus exposure and HLA in healthy donors. This table comes from immunoSEQ multiplex PCR, and its TCRdb copy is limited to in-frame clones, with some not included. The sample contains 150,000 to 200,000 clones, roughly 80% of which appear only once. Input material: PBMCs. The origin of the receptors is a man aged 18 to 29 in good health and CMV-seropositive. Each CDR3 is given without its conserved first and last residue.

v_call	j_call	cdr3_aa
TRBV7-2	TRBJ2-1	ASSETANSYNEQF
TRBV6-6	TRBJ2-5	ASSQGLAGEEETQY
TRBV5-1	TRBJ2-1	ASSLAPAGAYNEQF
TRBV4-1	TRBJ2-6	ASSPFPENGANALT
TRBV7-8	TRBJ1-1	ASSLEAGVGKNTEAF
TRBV25-1	TRBJ2-1	ASSPRDEQF
TRBV19	TRBJ2-4	ASSDHRGQSKNIQY
TRBV5-1	TRBJ1-5	ASSPTGAWDQPQH
TRBV28	TRBJ1-1	ASRVATGGPEAF
TRBV29-1	TRBJ2-3	SVAQGGQGVDTQY
TRBV21-1	TRBJ2-7	ASSKPPSSYEQY
TRBV5-1	TRBJ1-5	ASSPGEYSNQPQH
TRBV5-1	TRBJ1-1	ASSVLVMNTEAF
TRBV27	TRBJ1-2	ASSLGGQGNYGYT
TRBV9	TRBJ2-1	ASSVDGTSGDEQF
TRBV29-1	TRBJ1-2	SVEAGVAYGYT
TRBV28	TRBJ1-1	ASRIPGEAF
TRBV5-1	TRBJ1-4	ASSLAGTATEKLF
TRBV5-1	TRBJ1-3	ASSVGGGGGNTIY
TRBV4-1	TRBJ1-5	ASSLEDRANQPQH
TRBV28	TRBJ1-5	ASSPEGLYSNQPQH
TRBV4-3	TRBJ2-7	ASSQDRPGDYEQY
TRBV7-9	TRBJ2-5	ASQTGSGEVGTQY
TRBV7-2	TRBJ2-7	ASSLVWQGLYEQY
TRBV11-2	TRBJ2-7	ASSLSPTSVYEQY
TRBV14	TRBJ2-1	ASSRIAGRGNEQF
TRBV11-3	TRBJ2-1	ASSLEPTSGSSYNEQF
TRBV27	TRBJ2-1	ASSSPGLKDEQF
TRBV11-2	TRBJ2-3	ASRPAGIDTQY
TRBV6-6	TRBJ2-7	ASSSPLEEQY
TRBV14	TRBJ2-1	ASSLLGRGRSYNEQF
TRBV4-1	TRBJ2-7	ASSQEGQGTGEQY
TRBV19	TRBJ1-2	ASSNLRVGYT
TRBV28	TRBJ2-7	ASSFSGPSYEQY
TRBV4-2	TRBJ2-1	ASSQEDRGNEQF
TRBV6-1	TRBJ1-1	ASSEGSVPTEAF
TRBV7-2	TRBJ2-7	ASSLAIGESYEQY
TRBV30	-	AGTGMREQY
TRBV5-8	TRBJ1-5	ASSPFGTAPSQPQH
TRBV4-3	TRBJ2-1	ASSQETRSDNEQF
TRBV7-9	TRBJ1-3	ASSLAYGDNSGNTIY
TRBV19	TRBJ1-4	ASSAGIATNEKLF
TRBV7-9	TRBJ2-1	ASSLSSAGVNEQF
TRBV30	TRBJ2-1	AWSVRGTGHNEQF
TRBV2	TRBJ1-3	ASTPGTGSGNTIY
TRBV28	TRBJ2-2	ASSTSPRIDRPPVDGELF
TRBV6-5	TRBJ2-5	ASRAQEGTQY